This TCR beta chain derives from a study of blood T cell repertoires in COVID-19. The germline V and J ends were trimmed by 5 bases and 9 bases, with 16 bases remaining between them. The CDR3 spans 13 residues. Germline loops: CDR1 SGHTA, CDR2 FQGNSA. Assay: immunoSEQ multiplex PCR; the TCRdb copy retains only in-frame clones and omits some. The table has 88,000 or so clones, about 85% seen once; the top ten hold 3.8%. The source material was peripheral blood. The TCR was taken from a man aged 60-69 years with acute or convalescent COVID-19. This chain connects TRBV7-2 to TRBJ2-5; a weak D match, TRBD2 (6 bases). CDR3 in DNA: TGTGCCAGCAGCGCGCCCGGACGGGAGCCCCAGTACTTC. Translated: CASSAPGREPQYF.